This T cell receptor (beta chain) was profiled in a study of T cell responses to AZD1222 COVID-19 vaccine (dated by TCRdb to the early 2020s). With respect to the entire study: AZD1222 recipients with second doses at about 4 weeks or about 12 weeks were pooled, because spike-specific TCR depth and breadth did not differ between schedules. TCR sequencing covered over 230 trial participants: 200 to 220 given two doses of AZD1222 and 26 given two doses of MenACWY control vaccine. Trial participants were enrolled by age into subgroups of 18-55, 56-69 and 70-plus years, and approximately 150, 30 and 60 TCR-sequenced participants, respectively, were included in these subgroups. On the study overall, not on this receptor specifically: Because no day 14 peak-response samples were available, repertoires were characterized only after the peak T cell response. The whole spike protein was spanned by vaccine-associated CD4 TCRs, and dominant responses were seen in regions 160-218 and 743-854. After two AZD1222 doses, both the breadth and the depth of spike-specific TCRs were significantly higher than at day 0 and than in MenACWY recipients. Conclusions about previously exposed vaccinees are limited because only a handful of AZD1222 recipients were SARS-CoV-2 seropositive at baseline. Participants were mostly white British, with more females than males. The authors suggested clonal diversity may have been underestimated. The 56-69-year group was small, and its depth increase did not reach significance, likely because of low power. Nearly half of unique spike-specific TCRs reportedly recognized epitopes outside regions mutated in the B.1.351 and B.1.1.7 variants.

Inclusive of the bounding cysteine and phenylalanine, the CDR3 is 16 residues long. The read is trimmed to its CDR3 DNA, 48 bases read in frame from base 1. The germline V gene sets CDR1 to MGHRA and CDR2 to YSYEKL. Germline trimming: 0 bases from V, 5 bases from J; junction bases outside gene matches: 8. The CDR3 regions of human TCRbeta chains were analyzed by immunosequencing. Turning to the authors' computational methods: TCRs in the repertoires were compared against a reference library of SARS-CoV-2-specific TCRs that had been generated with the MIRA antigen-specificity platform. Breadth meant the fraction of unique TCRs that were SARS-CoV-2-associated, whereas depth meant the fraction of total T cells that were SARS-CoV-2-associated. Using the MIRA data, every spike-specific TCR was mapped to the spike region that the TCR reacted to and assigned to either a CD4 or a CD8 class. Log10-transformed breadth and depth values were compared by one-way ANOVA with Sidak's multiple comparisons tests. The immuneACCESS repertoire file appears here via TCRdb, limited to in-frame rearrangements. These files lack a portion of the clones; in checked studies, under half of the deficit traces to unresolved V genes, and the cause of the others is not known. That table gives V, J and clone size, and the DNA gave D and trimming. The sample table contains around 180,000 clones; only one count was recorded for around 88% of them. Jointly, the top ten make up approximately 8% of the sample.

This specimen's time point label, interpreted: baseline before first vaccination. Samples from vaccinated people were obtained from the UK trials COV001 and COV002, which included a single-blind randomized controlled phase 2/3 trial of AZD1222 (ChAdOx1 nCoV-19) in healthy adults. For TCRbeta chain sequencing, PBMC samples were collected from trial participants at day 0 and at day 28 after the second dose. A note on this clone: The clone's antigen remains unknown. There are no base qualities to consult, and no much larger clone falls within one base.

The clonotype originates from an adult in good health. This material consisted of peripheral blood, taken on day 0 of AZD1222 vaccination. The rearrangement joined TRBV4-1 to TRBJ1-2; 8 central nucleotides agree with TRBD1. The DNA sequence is TGCGCCAGCAGCCAAGAGTTACAGGGGGTAGGGTATGGCTACACCTTC. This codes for CASSQELQGVGYGYTF.